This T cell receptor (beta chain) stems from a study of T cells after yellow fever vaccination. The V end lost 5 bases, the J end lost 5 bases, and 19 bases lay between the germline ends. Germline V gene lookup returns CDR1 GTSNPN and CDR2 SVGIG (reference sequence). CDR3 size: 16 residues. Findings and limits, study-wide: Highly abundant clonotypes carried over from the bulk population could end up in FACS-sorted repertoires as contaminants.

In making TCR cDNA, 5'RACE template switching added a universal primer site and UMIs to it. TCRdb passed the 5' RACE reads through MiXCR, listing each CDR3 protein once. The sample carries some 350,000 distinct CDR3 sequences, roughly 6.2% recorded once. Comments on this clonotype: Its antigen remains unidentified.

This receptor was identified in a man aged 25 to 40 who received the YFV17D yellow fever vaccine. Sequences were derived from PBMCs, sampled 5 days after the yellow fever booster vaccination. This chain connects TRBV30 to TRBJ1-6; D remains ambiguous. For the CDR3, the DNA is TGTGCCTGGGCCCGACACCTTAGATCCAATAATTCACCCCTCCACTTT. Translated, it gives CAWARHLRSNNSPLHF.